A selection of T cell receptor beta chains follows, all from one sample in a study of T-cell memory formation after mild COVID-19. TCRdb re-called the 5' RACE reads through MiXCR, storing one row per CDR3 protein. The sample lists about 200,000 distinct CDR3 sequences; more than 8% were seen once. Sequenced input: PBMCs or a T cell subset sorted from them (not recorded which). The source of these receptors is a man between 18 and 29 years old who had mild COVID-19 (a few samples of this study predate the infection). Cell type and time point are not known. The CDR3 runs from the conserved cysteine through the conserved F or W. The order of the fields is D gene, V gene, J gene, clone size, CDR3 protein, CDR3 DNA. The D gene is left open where the match is weak. Size is stated for part of the rows, as once, few or many counts, or as a class when the clone is expanded.

TRBD2	TRBV7-2	TRBJ2-3	.	CASSLVGGVTDTQYF	TGTGCCAGCAGCTTAGTCGGGGGGGTCACAGATACGCAGTATTTT
.	TRBV20-1	TRBJ1-6	many	CSAAQVAGSSPLHF	TGCAGTGCTGCTCAGGTGGCAGGGAGTTCACCCCTCCACTTT
.	TRBV12-3/TRBV12-4	TRBJ1-4	.	CASSPRAENEKLFF	TGTGCCAGCAGTCCCCGGGCAGAGAATGAAAAACTGTTTTTT
.	TRBV28	TRBJ2-3	.	CASSLQISTDTQYF	TGTGCCAGCAGTTTACAGATTTCCACAGATACGCAGTATTTT
.	TRBV7-9	TRBJ1-1	.	CASSFGTMNTEAFF	TGTGCCAGCAGCTTTGGGACCATGAACACTGAAGCTTTCTTT
TRBD1	TRBV20-1	TRBJ1-2	few	CSAGSRTGLGYTF	TGCAGTGCTGGATCACGGACAGGGCTTGGCTACACCTTC
.	TRBV4-3	TRBJ2-3	many	CASSSGTSTDTQYF	TGCGCCAGCTCTTCGGGGACTAGCACAGATACGCAGTATTTT
.	TRBV2	TRBJ2-5	many	CASRYQETQYF	TGTGCCAGCAGGTACCAAGAGACCCAGTACTTC
.	TRBV7-2	TRBJ2-3	few	CASSLIGGPLNEDTQYF	TGTGCCAGCAGCTTAATCGGGGGCCCCCTTAATGAAGATACGCAGTATTTT
TRBD2	TRBV11-3	TRBJ2-5	.	CASSPGLAGGETQYF	TGTGCCAGCAGCCCCGGACTAGCGGGCGGAGAGACCCAGTACTTC
TRBD1	TRBV24-1	TRBJ2-5	many	CATSDTRGLVGETQYF	TGTGCCACCAGTGATACGAGGGGGCTAGTGGGAGAGACCCAGTACTTC
TRBD2	TRBV4-3	TRBJ2-5	many	CASSQELAGGRETQYF	TGCGCCAGCAGCCAGGAACTAGCGGGGGGGCGAGAGACCCAGTACTTC
.	TRBV7-2	TRBJ1-6	few	CASSPWAGDNSPLHF	TGTGCCAGCAGCCCCTGGGCAGGAGATAATTCACCCCTCCACTTT
.	TRBV5-1	TRBJ1-6	.	CASSPVSGSPLHF	TGCGCCAGCAGCCCGGTCTCTGGATCACCCCTCCACTTT
TRBD1	TRBV5-1	TRBJ1-1	few	CASKNGQVVTEAFF	TGCGCCAGCAAGAACGGACAGGTAGTCACTGAAGCTTTCTTT
.	TRBV9	TRBJ2-1	few	CASSPRGGTRDSYNEQFF	TGTGCCAGCAGCCCCCGAGGGGGGACACGAGATTCCTACAATGAGCAGTTCTTC
.	TRBV5-1	TRBJ2-5	many	CASSLAANSQETQYF	TGCGCCAGCAGCTTGGCCGCGAATTCCCAAGAGACCCAGTACTTC
TRBD2	TRBV27	TRBJ2-1	.	CASSRPPGGLSYNEQFF	TGTGCCAGCAGCAGACCCCCGGGGGGTCTCTCCTACAATGAGCAGTTCTTC
.	TRBV7-9	TRBJ2-7	few	CASSLAGRFSYEQYF	TGTGCCAGCAGCTTAGCGGGACGGTTCTCCTACGAGCAGTACTTC
TRBD2	TRBV5-6	TRBJ2-5	.	CASSLREGSGSETQYF	TGTGCCAGCAGCCTAAGGGAGGGTTCTGGGAGCGAGACCCAGTACTTC
TRBD1	TRBV7-9	TRBJ2-5	.	CASSQTGGKETQYF	TGTGCCAGCAGCCAGACAGGGGGAAAAGAGACCCAGTACTTC
.	TRBV5-1	TRBJ1-1	few	CASTAYGGLNTEAFF	TGCGCCAGCACAGCTTATGGGGGTCTGAACACTGAAGCTTTCTTT
.	TRBV6-6	TRBJ1-6	few	CASSYSSWGNSPLHF	TGTGCCAGCAGTTACTCGAGTTGGGGAAATTCACCCCTCCACTTT
.	TRBV5-1	TRBJ2-3	.	CASSVGHGSTDTQYF	TGCGCCAGCAGCGTGGGACACGGTAGCACAGATACGCAGTATTTT
.	TRBV7-6	TRBJ2-7	.	CASSSRVRSYEQYF	TGTGCCAGCAGCAGCAGGGTCCGCTCCTACGAGCAGTACTTC
.	TRBV6-5	TRBJ1-1	.	CASSPHTLNTEAFF	TGTGCCAGCAGCCCCCACACATTGAACACTGAAGCTTTCTTT
.	TRBV20-1	TRBJ2-7	.	CSALYRDISYEQYF	TGCAGTGCTCTATACCGGGACATCTCCTACGAGCAGTACTTC
.	TRBV6-5	TRBJ2-3	few	CASRRGGSTDTQYF	TGTGCCAGCAGGCGAGGCGGTAGCACAGATACGCAGTATTTT
.	TRBV6-1	TRBJ2-1	.	CASSDTTVFRDEQFF	TGTGCCAGCAGTGATACGACAGTCTTTAGAGATGAGCAGTTCTTC
.	TRBV4-1	TRBJ2-2	many	CASSQKTGTNTGELFF	TGCGCCAGCAGCCAAAAAACCGGGACAAACACCGGGGAGCTGTTTTTT
TRBD2	TRBV7-8	TRBJ2-2	many	CASSLRGGITGELFF	TGTGCCAGCAGCTTGCGGGGGGGAATCACCGGGGAGCTGTTTTTT
TRBD1	TRBV2	TRBJ1-2	many	CASSTPGTGINYGYTF	TGTGCCAGCAGTACACCCGGGACAGGGATTAACTATGGCTACACCTTC
.	TRBV6-5	TRBJ1-2	many	CASRESGGHGYTF	TGTGCCAGCAGAGAATCGGGGGGGCATGGCTACACCTTC
TRBD1	TRBV20-1	TRBJ2-7	.	CSAPRTGSLREQYF	TGCAGTGCCCCGAGGACAGGGTCGTTGCGGGAGCAGTACTTC
TRBD1	TRBV5-1	TRBJ1-1	many	CASKRDSNTEAFF	TGCGCCAGCAAGCGGGACAGCAACACTGAAGCTTTCTTT
.	TRBV6-5	TRBJ2-2	many	CATRSEYTTGELFF	TGTGCCACCCGTTCCGAATACACAACCGGGGAGCTGTTTTTT
TRBD2	TRBV18	TRBJ2-1	few	CASSPRLAGGRNEQFF	TGTGCCAGCTCACCACGACTAGCGGGGGGGCGGAATGAGCAGTTCTTC
.	TRBV5-1	TRBJ2-1	.	CASSLAGLAYEQFF	TGCGCCAGCAGCTTGGCGGGGCTAGCATACGAGCAGTTCTTC
.	TRBV20-1	TRBJ1-2	.	CSARVPVGGGVGYTF	TGCAGTGCTAGAGTTCCCGTTGGGGGCGGGGTCGGCTACACCTTC
.	TRBV5-1	TRBJ1-6	many	CASSLGRGDNSPLHF	TGCGCCAGCAGCTTGGGCAGGGGCGACAATTCACCCCTCCACTTT
.	TRBV20-1	TRBJ2-5	.	CSATQGFWETQYF	TGCAGTGCCACCCAGGGTTTTTGGGAGACCCAGTACTTC
.	TRBV10-3	TRBJ2-3	many	CAISLQDSDTQYF	TGTGCCATCAGTCTACAGGATTCAGATACGCAGTATTTT